Below are 2 T cell receptor beta chains sequenced from a single sample in a study of cytomegalovirus exposure and HLA in healthy donors. The PCR employed 60 Vbeta primers together with 13 Jbeta primers. The table came from immunoSEQ multiplex PCR; TCRdb's copy has only in-frame clones and leaves some out. The listing records 30,000 to 45,000 clones. Sequenced input: PBMCs. These receptors all come from a man aged 40-49 years in good health and CMV-seropositive.

The rearrangement links TRBV14 to TRBJ2-1; 7 nucleotides agree with TRBD1. From germline, CDR1 is SGHDN and CDR2 FVKESK. There are 14 residues in the CDR3. The V segment lost 4 bases and the J segment 5 bases; nucleotides outside the gene matches: 5. CDR3 amino acids: CASSPRQGNNEQFF. CDR3 DNA: TGTGCCAGCAGCCCCAGACAGGGAAACAATGAGCAGTTCTTC.

The rearrangement joins TRBV4-1 to TRBJ1-5; the match to TRBD1 covers 8 bases. Per the germline V gene, CDR1 is MGHRA and CDR2 is YSYEKL. This CDR3 has 17 residues. The trim removed 2 bases at V and 1 base at J, leaving 7 bases unmatched. As DNA, the CDR3 is TGCGCCAGCAGCCAATCCGGACAGGGTGAGAGCAATCAGCCCCAGCATTTT. Translating it yields CASSQSGQGESNQPQHF.